The TCR beta chain described here comes from a study of OX40 agonist ivuxolimab in advanced cancers. Across the whole study: Given to patients was ivuxolimab, an agonistic anti-OX40 (CD134) antibody.

This clone was observed a handful of times. Its cognate antigen is unknown. This specimen includes other DNA sequences encoding the same CDR3. The method was immunoSEQ multiplex PCR; TCRdb's version includes in-frame clones alone and lacks a portion of them. The top ten hold 5% to 7.5% of the sample, which has roughly 52,000 clones, around 77% seen once. The CDR3 consists of 13 residues. Germline CDR1 reads WNHNN; CDR2 reads SYGVQD (reference sequence). Between the trimmed V and J ends, which lost 0 bases and 2 bases, there was a span of 2 bases. Study-level findings and limits: At 0.1 to 3.0 mg/kg and by week 6, clonal expansion occurred in CD4+ and CD8+ blood T cells.

The chain joins TRBV10-1 to TRBJ1-5; D remains unclear. Material: CD4+ or CD8+ T cells sorted from blood, obtained in a trial of the OX40 agonist ivuxolimab. This TCR came from an adult with an advanced solid tumor such as melanoma, head and neck, liver or kidney cancer. The CDR3 sequence is CASSESGNQPQHF. CDR3 coding DNA: TGCGCCAGCAGTGAGTCTGGCAATCAGCCCCAGCATTTT.